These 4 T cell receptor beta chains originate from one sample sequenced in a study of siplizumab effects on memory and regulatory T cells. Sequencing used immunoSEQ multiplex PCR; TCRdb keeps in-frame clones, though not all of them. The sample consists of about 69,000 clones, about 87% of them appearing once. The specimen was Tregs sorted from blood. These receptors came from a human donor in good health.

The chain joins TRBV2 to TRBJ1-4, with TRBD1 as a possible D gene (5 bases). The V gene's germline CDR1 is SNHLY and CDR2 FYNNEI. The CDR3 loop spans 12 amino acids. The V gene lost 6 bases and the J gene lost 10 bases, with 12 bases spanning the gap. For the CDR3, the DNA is TGTGCCAGCAGCGGGGACCATCCAAAACTGTTTTTT. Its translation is CASSGDHPKLFF.

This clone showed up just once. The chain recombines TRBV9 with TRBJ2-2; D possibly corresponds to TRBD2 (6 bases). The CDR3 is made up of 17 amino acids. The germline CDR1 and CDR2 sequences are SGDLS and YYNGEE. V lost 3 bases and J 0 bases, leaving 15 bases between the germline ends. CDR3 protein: CASSAPASASNTGELFF. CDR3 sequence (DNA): TGTGCCAGCAGCGCGCCGGCTAGCGCCTCGAACACCGGGGAGCTGTTTTTT.

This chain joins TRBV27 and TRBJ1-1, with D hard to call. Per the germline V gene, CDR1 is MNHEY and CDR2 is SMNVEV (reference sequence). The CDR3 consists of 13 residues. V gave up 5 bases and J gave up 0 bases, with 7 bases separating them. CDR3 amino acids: CASSPQLNTEAFF. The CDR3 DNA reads TGTGCCAGCAGTCCCCAGTTGAACACTGAAGCTTTCTTT.

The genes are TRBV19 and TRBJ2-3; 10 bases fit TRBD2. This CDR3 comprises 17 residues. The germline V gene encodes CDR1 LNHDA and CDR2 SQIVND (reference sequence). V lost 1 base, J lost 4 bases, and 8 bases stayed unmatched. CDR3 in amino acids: CASSIGTPLAGADTQYF. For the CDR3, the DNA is TGTGCCAGTAGTATAGGGACCCCCCTAGCGGGAGCAGATACGCAGTATTTT.